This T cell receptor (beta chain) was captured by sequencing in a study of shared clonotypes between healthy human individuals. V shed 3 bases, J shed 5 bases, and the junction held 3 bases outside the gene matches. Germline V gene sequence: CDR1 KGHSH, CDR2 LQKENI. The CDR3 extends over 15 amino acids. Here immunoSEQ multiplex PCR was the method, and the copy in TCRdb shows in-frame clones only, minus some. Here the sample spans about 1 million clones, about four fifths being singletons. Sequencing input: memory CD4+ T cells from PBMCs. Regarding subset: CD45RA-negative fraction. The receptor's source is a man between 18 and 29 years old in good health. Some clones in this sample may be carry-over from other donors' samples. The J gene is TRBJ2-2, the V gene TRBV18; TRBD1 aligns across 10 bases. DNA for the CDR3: TGTGCCAGCTCACCCTCGGGACAGGGGACCGGGGAGCTGTTTTTT. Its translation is CASSPSGQGTGELFF.